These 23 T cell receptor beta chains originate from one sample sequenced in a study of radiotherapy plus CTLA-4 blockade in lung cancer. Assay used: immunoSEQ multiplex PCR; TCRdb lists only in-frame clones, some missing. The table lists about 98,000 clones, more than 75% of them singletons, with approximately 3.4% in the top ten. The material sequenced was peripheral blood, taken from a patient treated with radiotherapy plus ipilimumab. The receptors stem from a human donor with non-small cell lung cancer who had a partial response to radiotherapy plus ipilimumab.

The CDR3 DNA is TGCGCCAGCAGCCAAGTCGGAGCGAGCGGGATTAAGGCCGGGGAGCTGTTTTTT. Translated, it gives CASSQVGASGIKAGELFF. This rearrangement joins TRBV4-1 to TRBJ2-2; 7 bases map to TRBD2. This CDR3 is 18 amino acids long. The ends lost 1 base at V and 6 bases at J; junction bases unmatched: 14. CDR1 and CDR2 (germline): MGHRA, YSYEKL.

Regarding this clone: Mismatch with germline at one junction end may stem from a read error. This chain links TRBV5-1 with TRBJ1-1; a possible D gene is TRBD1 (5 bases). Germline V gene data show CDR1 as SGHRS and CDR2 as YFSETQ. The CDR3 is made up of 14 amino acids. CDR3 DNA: TGCGCCAGCAGATTGGAAGGGGCGAACACTGAAGCTTTCTTT. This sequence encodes CASRLEGANTEAFF.

Written as DNA, the CDR3 is TGTGCCAGCAGGCCTGGGCGGGGCTATGGCTACACCTTC. Translation gives CASRPGRGYGYTF. This rearrangement joins TRBV28 to TRBJ1-2, with D hard to call. Germline V gene data show CDR1 as MDHEN and CDR2 as SYDVKM. The V gene lost 6 bases and the J gene lost 4 bases, with 12 bases spanning the gap. This CDR3 region has 13 residues.

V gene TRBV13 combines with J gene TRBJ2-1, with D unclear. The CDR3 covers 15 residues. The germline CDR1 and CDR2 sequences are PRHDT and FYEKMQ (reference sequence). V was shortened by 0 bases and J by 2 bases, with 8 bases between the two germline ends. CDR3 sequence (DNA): TGTGCCAGCAGCTTAGGGGGCTGGCCCTACAATGAGCAGTTCTTC. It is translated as CASSLGGWPYNEQFF.

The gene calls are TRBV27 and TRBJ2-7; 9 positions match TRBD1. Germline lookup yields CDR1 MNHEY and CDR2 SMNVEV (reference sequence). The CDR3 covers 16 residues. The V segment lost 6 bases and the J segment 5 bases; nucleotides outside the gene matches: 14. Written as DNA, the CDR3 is TGTGCCAGCAGCCGAAGGTCGGGACAGGGTCGGAACGAGCAGTACTTC. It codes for CASSRRSGQGRNEQYF.

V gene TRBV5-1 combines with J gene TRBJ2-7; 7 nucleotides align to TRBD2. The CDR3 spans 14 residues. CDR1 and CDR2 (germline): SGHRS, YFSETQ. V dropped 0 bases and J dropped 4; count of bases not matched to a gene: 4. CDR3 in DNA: TGCGCCAGCAGCTTGGGAGCGGGGTTATACGAGCAGTACTTC. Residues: CASSLGAGLYEQYF.

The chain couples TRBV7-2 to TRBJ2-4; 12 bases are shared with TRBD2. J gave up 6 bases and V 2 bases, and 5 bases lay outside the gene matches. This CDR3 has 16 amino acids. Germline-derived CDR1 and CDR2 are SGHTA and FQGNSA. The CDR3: CASSLSSGRGINIQYF. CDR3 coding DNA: TGTGCCAGCAGCTTATCTAGCGGGAGGGGTATAAACATTCAGTACTTC.

CDR3 DNA: TGTGCCTGGAGTTCAAGGGGGGGCGTAGAATACTTCGGCTATGGCTACACCTTC. This sequence encodes CAWSSRGGVEYFGYGYTF. J is TRBJ1-2 and V is TRBV30; possible D gene TRBD1, 6 bases. The CDR3 runs 18 residues. Trimming took 2 bases from V and 4 from J, leaving 26 bases between them. The germline gives CDR1 GTSNPN, CDR2 SVGIG (reference sequence).

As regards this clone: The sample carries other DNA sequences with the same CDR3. CDR3 nucleotide sequence: TGTGCCAGCTCCTCCGACCGAGGAGAGACCCAGTACTTC. This codes for CASSSDRGETQYF. The genes are TRBV18 and TRBJ2-5; D remains ambiguous. The CDR3 totals 13 residues. The germline CDR1 and CDR2 sequences are KGHSH and LQKENI. V lost 6 bases and J lost 4, with 12 bases in between. Looking up the rest from reference TRBV18 and TRBJ2-5 gives the full variable domain: NAGVMQNPRHLVRRRGQEARLRCSPMKGHSHVYWYRQLPEEGLKFMVYLQKENIIDESGMPKERFSAEFPKEGPSILRIQQVVRGDSAAYFCASSSDRGETQYFGPGTRLLVL.

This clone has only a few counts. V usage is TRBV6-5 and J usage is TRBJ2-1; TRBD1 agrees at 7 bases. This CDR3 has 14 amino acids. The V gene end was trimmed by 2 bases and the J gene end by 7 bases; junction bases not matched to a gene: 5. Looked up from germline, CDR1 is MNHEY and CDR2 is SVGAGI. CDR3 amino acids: CASSYEGARNEQFF. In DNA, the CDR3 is TGTGCCAGCAGTTACGAGGGGGCTAGGAATGAGCAGTTCTTC.

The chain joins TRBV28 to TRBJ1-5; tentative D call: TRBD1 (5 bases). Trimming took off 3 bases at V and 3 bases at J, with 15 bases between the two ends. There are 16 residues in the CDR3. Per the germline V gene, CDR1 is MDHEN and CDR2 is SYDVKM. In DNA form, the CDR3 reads TGTGCCAGCAGTTTTATCCGGGGGATATCCAATCAGCCCCAGCATTTT. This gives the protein CASSFIRGISNQPQHF.

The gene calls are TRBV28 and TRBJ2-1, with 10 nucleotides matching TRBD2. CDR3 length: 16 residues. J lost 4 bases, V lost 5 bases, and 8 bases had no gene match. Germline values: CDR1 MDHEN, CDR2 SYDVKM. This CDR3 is CASSPSGSISYNEQFF. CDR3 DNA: TGTGCCAGCAGTCCTAGCGGGAGTATAAGTTACAATGAGCAGTTCTTC.

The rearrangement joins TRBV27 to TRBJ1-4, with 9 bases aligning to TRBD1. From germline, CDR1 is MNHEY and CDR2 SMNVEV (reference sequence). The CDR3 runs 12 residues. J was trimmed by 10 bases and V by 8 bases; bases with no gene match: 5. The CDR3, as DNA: TGTGCCAGCTGGAGACAGGGGGGAAAACTGTTTTTT. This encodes CASWRQGGKLFF.

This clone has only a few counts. The CDR3 nucleotides are TGTGCCAGCAGCTTGGTGCCGACAGGGAGTGGGAACACAGATACGCAGTATTTT. It encodes CASSLVPTGSGNTDTQYF. This chain links TRBV5-6 with TRBJ2-3; 7 nucleotides agree with TRBD1. V trimming: 0 bases; J trimming: 2 bases; junction bases outside the gene matches: 12. Germline V gives CDR1 SGHDT, CDR2 YYEEEE. The CDR3 has 18 residues. Based on the CDR3 plus reference TRBV5-6 and TRBJ2-3, the full variable domain is DAGVTQSPTHLIKTRGQQVTLRCSPKSGHDTVSWYQQALGQGPQFIFQYYEEEERQRGNFPDRFSGHQFPNYSSELNVNALLLGDSALYLCASSLVPTGSGNTDTQYFGPGTRLTVL.

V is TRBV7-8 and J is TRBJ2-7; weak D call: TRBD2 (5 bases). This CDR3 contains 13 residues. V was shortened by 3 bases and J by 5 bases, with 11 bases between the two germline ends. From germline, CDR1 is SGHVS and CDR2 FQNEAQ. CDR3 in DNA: TGTGCCAGCAGCTTTGCCCCTAGCCACGAGCAGTACTTC. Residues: CASSFAPSHEQYF.

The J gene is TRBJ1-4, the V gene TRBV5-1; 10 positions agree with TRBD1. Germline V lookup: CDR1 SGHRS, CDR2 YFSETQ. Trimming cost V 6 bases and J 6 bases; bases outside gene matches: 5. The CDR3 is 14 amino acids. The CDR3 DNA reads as TGCGCCAGCACACTTGGACAGGGGGATGAAAAACTGTTTTTT. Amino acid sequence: CASTLGQGDEKLFF.

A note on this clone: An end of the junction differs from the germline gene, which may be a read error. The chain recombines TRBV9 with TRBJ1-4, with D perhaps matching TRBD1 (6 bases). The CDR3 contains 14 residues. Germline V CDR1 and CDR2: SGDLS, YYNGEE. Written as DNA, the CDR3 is TGTGCCAGCAGCGTCCGGGACGGGGGGCGAAAACTGCTTTTT. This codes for CASSVRDGGRKLLF.

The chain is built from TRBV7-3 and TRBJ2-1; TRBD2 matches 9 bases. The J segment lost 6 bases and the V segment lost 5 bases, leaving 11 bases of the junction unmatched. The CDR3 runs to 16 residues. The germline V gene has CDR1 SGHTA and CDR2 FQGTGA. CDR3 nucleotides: TGTGCCAGCAGCCCCGACGGACTAGCGCAGAGCAATGAGCAGTTCTTC. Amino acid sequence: CASSPDGLAQSNEQFF.

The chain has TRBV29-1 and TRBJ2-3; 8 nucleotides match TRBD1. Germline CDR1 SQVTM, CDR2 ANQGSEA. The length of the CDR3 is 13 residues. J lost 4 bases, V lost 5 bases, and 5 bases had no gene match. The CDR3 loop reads CSVKDRASDTQYF. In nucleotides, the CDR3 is TGCAGCGTTAAGGACAGGGCTTCAGATACGCAGTATTTT.

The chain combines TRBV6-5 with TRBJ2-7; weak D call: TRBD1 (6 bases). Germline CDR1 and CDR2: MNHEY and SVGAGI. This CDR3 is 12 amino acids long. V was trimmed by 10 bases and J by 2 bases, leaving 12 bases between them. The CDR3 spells CATSRGTYEQYF. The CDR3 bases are TGTGCCACCTCCAGGGGTACCTACGAGCAGTACTTC.

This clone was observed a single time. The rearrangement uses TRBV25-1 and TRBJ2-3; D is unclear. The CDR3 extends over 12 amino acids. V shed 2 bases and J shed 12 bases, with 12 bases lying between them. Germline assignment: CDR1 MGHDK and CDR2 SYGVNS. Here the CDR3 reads CASSEQAPTQYF. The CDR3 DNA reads TGTGCCAGCAGTGAACAAGCGCCGACTCAGTATTTT.

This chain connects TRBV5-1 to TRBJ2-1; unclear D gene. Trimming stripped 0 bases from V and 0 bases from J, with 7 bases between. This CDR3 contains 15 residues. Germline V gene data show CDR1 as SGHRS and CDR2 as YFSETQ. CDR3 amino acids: CASSLAVSSYNEQFF. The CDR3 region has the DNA TGCGCCAGCAGCTTGGCCGTGAGCTCCTACAATGAGCAGTTCTTC.

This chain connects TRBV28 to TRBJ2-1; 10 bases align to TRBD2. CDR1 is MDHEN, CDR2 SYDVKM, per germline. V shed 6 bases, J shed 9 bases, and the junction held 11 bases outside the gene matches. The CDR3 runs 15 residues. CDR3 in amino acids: CASSASGRAGGEQFF. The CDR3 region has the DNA TGTGCCAGCAGCGCCAGCGGGAGGGCCGGTGGTGAGCAGTTCTTC. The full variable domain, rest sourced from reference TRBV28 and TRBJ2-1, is DVKVTQSSRYLVKRTGEKVFLECVQDMDHENMFWYRQDPGLGLRLIYFSYDVKMKEKGDIPEGYSVSREKKERFSLILESASTNQTSMYLCASSASGRAGGEQFFGPGTRLTVL.